The entry below describes one T cell receptor beta chain. These data are taken from a study of blood T cell repertoires in COVID-19. In the study overall: Acute and convalescent COVID-19 specimens originated in the United States, Italy and Spain. T cells, B-cell-depleted T cells, or PBMCs supplied cDNA or gDNA.

Trimming pared 3 bases from V and 0 bases from J, leaving 9 bases between. This CDR3 spans 14 amino acids. Germline V gives CDR1 SGHNT, CDR2 YYREEE (reference sequence). The authors' processing: Nucleated cell number was recorded as an estimate derived from reference gene primer amplification. Data came from immunoSEQ multiplex PCR; TCRdb stores just in-frame clones and leaves some out. V, J and clone size are those of that table, while D and trimming were read from the DNA. The profile shows 120,000 to 150,000 clones, about 90% of them singletons. The specimen was peripheral blood. V is TRBV5-4 and J is TRBJ1-1, with no clear D. The clonotype comes from a woman aged 60-70 years with acute or convalescent COVID-19. The CDR3 coding sequence is TGTGCCAGCAGCTGGAGCAGCTTGAACACTGAAGCTTTCTTT. It encodes CASSWSSLNTEAFF.